These 2 T cell receptor beta chains were sequenced from one sample in a study of Tregs in tolerant kidney transplant recipients. Profiled with immunoSEQ multiplex PCR; TCRdb holds only in-frame clones, not every one. The sample data list fewer than 35,000 clones. Sequenced here: CD8+ T cells from blood, sampled before the transplant. The receptors were sampled from a human donor who received a combined kidney and bone marrow transplant.

In regard to this clone: The read terminates 3 residues ahead of where the CDR3 ends, so the germline J gene completes it. The J gene is TRBJ2-3, the V gene TRBV7-6; TRBD1 is a possible D gene (5 bases). CDR1 and CDR2 from the germline V gene are SGHVS and FNYEAQ. The CDR3 spans 14 residues. V gave up 5 bases and J gave up 3 bases, with 12 bases separating them. The CDR3 bases that were read are TGTGCCAGCAGCGCCCCCAGACAGACAGATACG. The encoded protein is CASSAPRQTDT. The whole CDR3 protein reads CASSAPRQTDTQYF.

As to this clone: The read comes to an end 3 residues before the CDR3 does, leaving the germline J gene to fill in the end. The chain carries TRBV19 and TRBJ2-7; 7 nucleotides match TRBD1. Trimming removed 9 bases from V and 4 bases from J; junction bases left unmatched: 9. This CDR3 has 13 residues. Germline lookup yields CDR1 LNHDA and CDR2 SQIVND (reference sequence). The part of the CDR3 DNA that was read is TGTGCCAGCGCTCCGGGACAGACATACGAG. This gives the protein CASAPGQTYE. The whole CDR3 protein is CASAPGQTYEQYF.